This TCR beta chain was captured in a study of cytomegalovirus exposure and HLA in healthy donors. Whole-study findings and limits: An analysis done earlier found most TCR beta V segments productive about 90% or about 30% of the time. Upon later analysis, TCR association rates were observed to vary by HLA locus, being highest for DRB1 and lowest for HLA-C.

Of note for this clone: Its antigen is not known.

V gave up 8 bases and J gave up 2 bases, with 12 bases separating them. Germline assignment: CDR1 SNHLY and CDR2 FYNNEI. The CDR3 has 13 residues. The PCR employed 60 Vbeta primers together with 13 Jbeta primers. Sequencing used immunoSEQ multiplex PCR; TCRdb keeps in-frame clones, though not all of them. The repertoire holds about 98,000 clones, with around 80% as singletons. Input material: PBMCs. The genes are TRBV2 and TRBJ1-1; D gene unclear. The receptor was isolated from a man aged 18 to 35 in good health and CMV-seropositive. The CDR3 region has the DNA TGTGCCAGCGATCCTCGGGGAAACACTGAAGCTTTCTTT. It translates to CASDPRGNTEAFF.